Reported below is one T cell receptor beta chain. This receptor's antigen is unknown. Per-base qualities were not stored, and no clone one base away is much larger. The library was generated by the immunoSEQ multiplex PCR assay. TCRdb re-hosts the immuneACCESS table, in-frame sequences only. Its copies lack some clones; in the studies checked, an unresolved V gene accounts for under half of them, and the cause for the rest is not known. For this sample there are about 51,000 clones; less than 95% appear just once. Clones ranked in the top ten supply approximately 2.6% of the sample. CDR1 and CDR2 are drawn from the germline V gene: MNHEY, SVGAGI. Inclusive of the bounding cysteine and phenylalanine, the CDR3 is 14 residues long. Only the CDR3 DNA stays, 42 bases, in frame from base 1. After removal of 8 bases from V and 0 bases from J, the junction retains 2 bases not matched to a gene. This specimen belongs to a study of T cell changes during pregnancy in multiple sclerosis (dated by TCRdb to the late 2010s). A note on the overall study: Changes in the T cell repertoire over the course of pregnancy were examined in this study in women with multiple sclerosis.

Rearrangement joined TRBV6-5 to TRBJ2-1; a stretch of 9 junction bases matches TRBD2. The sequenced sample was CD8+ T cells from peripheral blood mononuclear cells, obtained in the second trimester of pregnancy. The clonotype originates from a female donor with multiple sclerosis, enrolled in a pregnancy study. The CDR3: CASQRGDSYNEQFF. The nucleotide sequence is TGTGCCAGCCAGCGGGGGGACTCCTACAATGAGCAGTTCTTC.